One sample yielded the 9 T cell receptor beta chains listed below, sequenced in a study of blood T cell repertoires in COVID-19. Clones were sequenced by immunoSEQ multiplex PCR, and TCRdb holds only the in-frame ones, with some missing. The sample consists of 70,000 to 95,000 clones, around 82% of them appearing once. Material: peripheral blood. These receptors were collected from a man in his 60s with COVID-19, enrolled during active disease.

This chain uses TRBV14 with TRBJ2-1, with TRBD2 matching 13 bases. Losses at the gene ends were 3 bases for V and 3 bases for J; bases not matched to a gene: 2. The length of the CDR3 is 16 residues. Germline values: CDR1 SGHDN, CDR2 FVKESK. The CDR3 coding sequence is TGTGCCAGCAGCCAGGGACTAGCGGGATACTACAATGAGCAGTTCTTC. It encodes CASSQGLAGYYNEQFF.

The rearrangement joins TRBV7-9 to TRBJ2-7, with a possible D match to TRBD2 (6 bases). The CDR3 is made up of 15 amino acids. V lost 5 bases to trimming and J lost 2 bases, with 16 bases between them. Germline V gene data show CDR1 as SEHNR and CDR2 as FQNEAQ (reference sequence). The CDR3 loop reads CASSRGAGDTYEQYF. The CDR3 region has the DNA TGTGCCAGCAGCCGAGGAGCGGGCGATACCTACGAGCAGTACTTC.

This chain links TRBV5-1 with TRBJ1-3, with 8 bases that match TRBD1. The trim removed 1 base at V and 3 bases at J, leaving 9 bases unmatched. Germline values: CDR1 SGHRS, CDR2 YFSETQ. This CDR3 spans 17 amino acids. CDR3 nucleotides: TGCGCCAGCAGCTTGTTGGGCGTAGGACAGGGTGGAAACACCATATATTTT. Its translation is CASSLLGVGQGGNTIYF.

The rearrangement links TRBV5-1 to TRBJ2-2; TRBD2 agrees at 13 bases. V lost 2 bases to trimming and J lost 7 bases; unmatched junction nucleotides: 5. The CDR3 covers 16 residues. The germline CDR1 and CDR2 sequences are SGHRS and YFSETQ. The DNA for the CDR3 is TGCGCCAGCAGCTTACTAGCGGGAGGGCCAGGCGGGGAGCTGTTTTTT. It translates to CASSLLAGGPGGELFF.

There are a few counts of this clone. The chain carries TRBV2 and TRBJ2-7, with 9 bases fitting TRBD2. Germline CDR1 reads SNHLY; CDR2 reads FYNNEI. The CDR3 spans 15 residues. J gave up 2 bases and V 6 bases, and 8 bases lay outside the gene matches. CDR3 region: CASRSLAGKPYEQYF. The CDR3 DNA is TGTGCCAGCAGGTCTCTAGCGGGGAAGCCCTACGAGCAGTACTTC.

This clone was seen a few times. The sample carries other DNA sequences with the same CDR3. This chain links TRBV9 with TRBJ1-5; D is undetermined. V dropped 3 bases and J dropped 0 bases, with 7 bases sitting between them. CDR1 and CDR2 (germline): SGDLS, YYNGEE. The CDR3 is made up of 14 amino acids. Written as DNA, the CDR3 is TGTGCCAGCAGCGCGACTGATAGCAATCAGCCCCAGCATTTT. Translating it yields CASSATDSNQPQHF.

In its sample, this clone was seen a few times. The chain joins TRBV18 to TRBJ1-1; TRBD1 matches 7 bases. V trimming: 6 bases; J trimming: 6 bases; junction bases outside the gene matches: 7. Germline V gene data show CDR1 as KGHSH and CDR2 as LQKENI. This CDR3 region has 13 residues. The CDR3 here is CASSPDRDAEAFF. In nucleotides, the CDR3 is TGTGCCAGCTCCCCAGACAGGGACGCTGAAGCTTTCTTT.

This chain links TRBV11-3 with TRBJ2-5; 10 bases match TRBD1. V lost 3 bases to trimming and J lost 4 bases; unmatched junction nucleotides: 5. Germline V gene data show CDR1 as SGHNT and CDR2 as YENEEA. This CDR3 region has 15 residues. CDR3 bases: TGTGCCAGCAGCTTTCTGCGGGACAGGGGAGAGACCCAGTACTTC. This sequence encodes CASSFLRDRGETQYF.

V and J are TRBV5-5 and TRBJ2-1; TRBD2 agrees at 11 bases. This CDR3 comprises 16 residues. V lost 0 bases to trimming and J lost 4 bases; unmatched junction nucleotides: 3. Per the germline V gene, CDR1 is SGHKS and CDR2 is YYEKEE (reference sequence). For the CDR3, the DNA is TGTGCCAGCAGCTTGGGGGTAGCGGGAGGGTACAATGAGCAGTTCTTC. Protein product: CASSLGVAGGYNEQFF.